The 5 T cell receptor beta chains below come from one sample, sequenced in a study of T-cell reconstitution after alpha-beta-depleted transplantation in children. A library of TCRbeta sequences, prepared with unique molecular identifiers, was generated. TCRdb passed the PCR reads through MiXCR, listing each CDR3 protein once. The table shows about 610,000 distinct CDR3 sequences, with 25% to 30% occurring only once. The source was PBMCs, collected before TCRalphabeta/CD19-depleted stem cell transplant. The receptors were sampled from a boy younger than two with Wiskott-Aldrich syndrome, due to receive a stem cell transplant.

In this sample, this clonotype turned up a few times. The J gene is TRBJ2-5, the V gene TRBV4-1, with D perhaps matching TRBD1 or TRBD2 (5 bases each). V lost 0 bases and J lost 5, with 13 bases in between. Germline CDR1 MGHRA, CDR2 YSYEKL. This CDR3 is built from 15 residues. CDR3 loop: CASSQEGTGKETQYF. The CDR3 nucleotides are TGCGCCAGCAGCCAAGAAGGGACGGGGAAGGAGACCCAGTACTTC.

There are a few counts of this clonotype. V is TRBV5-1 and J is TRBJ2-7; 9 bases match TRBD2. Germline values: CDR1 SGHRS, CDR2 YFSETQ. This CDR3 is 15 amino acids long. V lost 4 bases and J lost 5; bases outside the gene matches: 10. The CDR3, as DNA: TGCGCCAGCAGCACGATAGCGGGAGAGGGGAACGAGCAGTACTTC. It translates to CASSTIAGEGNEQYF.

The rearrangement links TRBV30 to TRBJ1-1; D is perhaps TRBD1 (6 bases). CDR3 length: 13 amino acids. In germline, CDR1 is GTSNPN, CDR2 SVGIG (reference sequence). V was shortened by 4 bases and J by 4 bases, with 13 bases between the two germline ends. CDR3 region: CAWKTGLGTEAFF. DNA for the CDR3: TGTGCCTGGAAGACAGGTTTAGGCACTGAAGCTTTCTTT.

The CDR3 DNA sequence: TGTGCCAGCAGTTTCACCGGGTATGCGAACACCGGGGAGCTGTTTTTT. As protein: CASSFTGYANTGELFF. The chain joins TRBV27 to TRBJ2-2; D remains ambiguous. The V gene's germline CDR1 is MNHEY and CDR2 SMNVEV (reference sequence). Trimming removed 3 bases at V and 0 bases at J, with 11 bases between. CDR3 size: 16 residues.

This rearrangement joins TRBV6-1 to TRBJ2-1, with D unresolved. The V end lost 6 bases, the J end lost 11 bases, and 14 bases lay between the germline ends. Germline values: CDR1 MNHNS, CDR2 SASEGT. There are 12 residues in the CDR3. CDR3 coding DNA: TGTGCCAGCAGCCACGGGCTCCCGAAGCAGTTCTTC. Protein: CASSHGLPKQFF.